This record concerns one TCR beta chain sequence. The data belong to a study of blood T cell repertoires in COVID-19. In the study overall: From the United States, Italy and Spain came samples of acute and convalescent COVID-19. PBMCs, B-cell-depleted T cells, or T cells provided the cDNA or gDNA that made up the material.

The V and J ends lost 1 base and 4 bases respectively, with 13 bases between them. This CDR3 has 15 amino acids. The germline V gene encodes CDR1 SGHTA and CDR2 FQGTGA. How the authors handled the data: Nucleated cell counts were estimated from reference gene primer amplification. Sequencing used immunoSEQ multiplex PCR; TCRdb keeps in-frame clones, though not all of them. The D gene and trimming were derived from the DNA, and the V and J assignments and clone size from that table. The sample lists 40,000 to 65,000 clones, just over 85% occurring once. The rearrangement joins TRBV7-3 to TRBJ1-1, with TRBD1 as a possible D gene (5 bases). Specimen: peripheral blood. The source is a man between 70 and 80 years old with active COVID-19. In DNA, the CDR3 is TGTGCCAGCAGCTTAATGGCAGGGAAGGCCACTGAAGCTTTCTTT. Protein sequence: CASSLMAGKATEAFF.